Following are 26 T cell receptor beta chains from one sample sequenced in a study of patients and donors after allogeneic stem cell transplantation (dated by TCRdb to the early 2020s). Receptors were amplified or captured by RT-PCR. Sequencing took place on a NextSeq 550. Starting from the raw public reads, TCRdb applied fastp trimming at Q25, assembled clones with MiXCR and retained in-frame beta chains. Every entry covers one CDR3 protein and lists the most common genes and DNA from its rows. The sample data list 900,000 to 1,000,000 distinct CDR3 sequences, and around 17% of these were observed just once. The ten largest clonotypes hold 6% of the sample. What was sequenced was blood, either unsorted or a sorted T cell fraction (not recorded which). These receptors came from a human donor who was either an allogeneic HSCT recipient or a stem cell or donor lymphocyte infusion donor (not recorded which). It is not recorded whose cells these are; they may come from a transplant donor.

There are a few counts of this clonotype. The chain links TRBV6-1 to TRBJ2-3, with 10 bases that match TRBD2. CDR1 and CDR2 (germline): MNHNS, SASEGT. V lost 2 bases, J lost 4 bases, and 9 bases stayed unmatched. CDR3 length equals 17 residues. The CDR3 nucleotides read TGTGCCAGCAGTGAATGGGTTAGCGGGGGGAACTCAGATACGCAGTATTTT. It encodes CASSEWVSGGNSDTQYF.

The J gene is TRBJ1-3, the V gene TRBV12-3 or TRBV12-4; D gene unclear. This CDR3 has 14 amino acids. Trimming stripped 7 bases from V and 4 bases from J, with 14 bases between. CDR3 loop: CASILWAAGNTIYF. The CDR3 nucleotides read TGTGCCAGCATCCTATGGGCAGCAGGAAACACCATATATTTT.

The V gene is TRBV3-1, the J gene TRBJ1-1, with 8 bases fitting TRBD1. The CDR3 loop spans 14 amino acids. J was trimmed by 8 bases and V by 1 base; bases with no gene match: 6. Germline loops: CDR1 LGHDT, CDR2 YNNKEL (reference sequence). The CDR3 DNA reads TGTGCCAGCAGCCAAGGATTTCAGGGGGCAGAAGCTTTCTTT. It specifies CASSQGFQGAEAFF.

In its sample, this clonotype was seen a few times. The chain couples TRBV24-1 to TRBJ2-5; perhaps TRBD1 as D (5 bases). The germline V gene has CDR1 KGHDR and CDR2 SFDVKD. V lost 2 bases and J lost 4, with 10 bases in between. This CDR3 is built from 14 residues. The CDR3 DNA reads as TGTGCCACCAGTGATTGGGGCCTTGGAGAGACCCAGTACTTC. Translating gives CATSDWGLGETQYF.

The rearrangement uses TRBV3-1 and TRBJ2-1; 9 bases fit TRBD2. The germline V gene has CDR1 LGHDT and CDR2 YNNKEL (reference sequence). V was clipped by 1 base and J by 8 bases; unmatched bases: 6. This CDR3 has 15 amino acids. CDR3: CASSQAVAGAYEQFF. The DNA of the CDR3 is TGTGCCAGCAGCCAAGCGGTAGCGGGGGCCTATGAGCAGTTCTTC.

This clonotype was found a few times. This chain joins TRBV20-1 and TRBJ2-1, with 9 bases fitting TRBD2. Germline lookup yields CDR1 DFQATT and CDR2 SNEGSKA (reference sequence). This CDR3 spans 18 amino acids. V was clipped by 0 bases and J by 6 bases; unmatched bases: 15. CDR3 protein: CSARDSRRPGLATNEQFF. CDR3 bases: TGCAGTGCTAGAGATTCCCGCCGCCCGGGACTAGCTACCAATGAGCAGTTCTTC.

This clonotype turned up a few times. The rearrangement uses TRBV30 and TRBJ1-1, with D possibly TRBD1 on 5 matching bases. This CDR3 contains 18 residues. From germline, CDR1 is GTSNPN and CDR2 SVGIG (reference sequence). The V gene lost 2 bases and the J gene lost 0 bases, with 22 bases spanning the gap. CDR3 in amino acids: CAWSLGTSSWGMNTEAFF. The CDR3 DNA follows: TGTGCCTGGAGTCTAGGGACTTCCTCCTGGGGGATGAACACTGAAGCTTTCTTT. Based on the CDR3 plus reference TRBV30 and TRBJ1-1, the full variable domain is SQTIHQWPATLVQPVGSPLSLECTVEGTSNPNLYWYRQAAGRGLQLLFYSVGIGQISSEVPQNLSASRPQDRQFILSSKKLLLSDSGFYLCAWSLGTSSWGMNTEAFFGQGTRLTVV.

The chain links TRBV6-5 to TRBJ2-3, with no clear D. This CDR3 spans 12 amino acids. V lost 5 bases, J lost 6 bases, and 9 bases lay in between. Germline V gene data show CDR1 as MNHEY and CDR2 as SVGAGI. Here the CDR3 DNA reads TGTGCCAGCAGTGGGCTCATGGATACGCAGTATTTT. It is translated as CASSGLMDTQYF.

The chain is built from TRBV6-2 or TRBV6-3 and TRBJ1-2, with D unresolved. V was clipped by 3 bases and J by 6 bases, with 8 bases between them. The CDR3 contains 12 residues. Germline values: CDR1 MNHEY, CDR2 SVGEGT. The CDR3 region is CASSYQEDGYTF. In DNA, the CDR3 is TGTGCCAGCAGTTATCAAGAAGATGGCTACACCTTC.

The CDR3 region has the DNA TGTGCCAGCAGCTCACGACTGGAGATCCGCAATGAGCAGTTCTTC. Its protein product is CASSSRLEIRNEQFF. The J gene is TRBJ2-1, the V gene TRBV3-1; no reliable D call. This CDR3 is 15 amino acids long. V shed 5 bases and J shed 6 bases, with 17 bases lying between them. CDR1 and CDR2 from the germline V gene are LGHDT and YNNKEL (reference sequence).

This clonotype was counted between two and nine times. This chain connects TRBV24-1 to TRBJ2-6, with D possibly matching TRBD1 (6 bases). The length of the CDR3 is 16 residues. V lost 4 bases, J lost 2 bases, and 11 bases lay in between. CDR1 is KGHDR and CDR2 is SFDVKD in the germline V gene. Here the CDR3 DNA reads TGTGCCACCAGTGACTATGACAGGACTGGGGCCAACGTCCTGACTTTC. Protein sequence: CATSDYDRTGANVLTF.

The rearrangement links TRBV7-9 to TRBJ2-7; D is uncertain. V gave up 3 bases and J gave up 7 bases, with 7 bases separating them. The V gene's germline CDR1 is SEHNR and CDR2 FQNEAQ (reference sequence). CDR3 length: 11 residues. In DNA, the CDR3 is TGTGCCAGCAGCTTCTCCCGAGAGCAGTACTTC. Protein sequence: CASSFSREQYF.

The chain joins TRBV9 to TRBJ2-2; no reliable D call. This CDR3 comprises 12 residues. The germline V and J ends were trimmed by 0 bases and 6 bases, with 3 bases remaining between them. Germline V gene data show CDR1 as SGDLS and CDR2 as YYNGEE. DNA of the CDR3: TGTGCCAGCAGCGTAGACGCCGGGGAGCTGTTTTTT. This translates into CASSVDAGELFF.

This clonotype has a handful of counts. The V and J genes are TRBV9 and TRBJ2-7, with 8 bases fitting TRBD2. The trim removed 0 bases at V and 7 bases at J, leaving 9 bases unmatched. The CDR3 consists of 15 residues. Germline assignment: CDR1 SGDLS and CDR2 YYNGEE. The CDR3 DNA reads TGTGCCAGCAGCGTAGTAGGCGGGGGGCCCGGAGAGCAGTACTTC. Residues: CASSVVGGGPGEQYF.

This clonotype was found once. This may be a read error: a much more frequent sequence differs by one nucleotide. The rearrangement joins TRBV28 to TRBJ2-1; 10 bases line up with TRBD1. The germline CDR1 and CDR2 sequences are MDHEN and SYDVKM. V was pared by 5 bases and J by 3 bases, with 10 bases of the junction left unmatched. The CDR3 spans 17 residues. For the CDR3, the DNA is TGTGCCAGCAGTAACAGGGACAGGGGACCCATCTACAATGAGCAGTTCTTC. The encoded protein is CASSNRDRGPIYNEQFF.

This clonotype occurred many times. J is TRBJ2-1 and V is TRBV7-9; unclear D gene. V lost 4 bases, J lost 4 bases, and 5 bases lay in between. Germline CDR1 SEHNR, CDR2 FQNEAQ (reference sequence). The CDR3 has 12 residues. The CDR3 sequence is CASSSEYNEQFF. CDR3 DNA sequence: TGTGCCAGCAGCTCAGAGTACAATGAGCAGTTCTTC.

The chain uses TRBV12-3 or TRBV12-4 and TRBJ1-1, with D unclear. V lost 6 bases and J 10 bases, leaving 15 bases between the germline ends. The CDR3 contains 12 residues. The CDR3 DNA follows: TGTGCCAGCAGCCTGGACGGGTTGATAGCTTTCTTT. Protein sequence: CASSLDGLIAFF.

This chain joins TRBV10-3 and TRBJ1-2; weak D call: TRBD1 (5 bases). The germline CDR1 and CDR2 sequences are ENHRY and SYGVKD. The CDR3 sequence is 14 residues long. V lost 5 bases, J lost 2 bases, and 12 bases lay in between. The CDR3 DNA follows: TGTGCCATCAGTACGTCGACAGTCAACTATGGCTACACCTTC. Translation gives CAISTSTVNYGYTF.

This clonotype was observed a handful of times. The CDR3 region is CASSAPSGQGTGELFF. As DNA, the CDR3 is TGTGCCAGCAGCGCACCTAGTGGACAGGGGACCGGGGAGCTGTTTTTT. The rearrangement joins TRBV9 to TRBJ2-2; 9 bases align to TRBD1. Germline CDR1 is SGDLS and CDR2 is YYNGEE. The CDR3 consists of 16 residues. V gave up 3 bases and J gave up 5 bases; unmatched junction bases: 8.

This clonotype has more than one count but fewer than ten. CDR3 DNA: TGTGCCTGGAGTATGTTAGGTTTTGAGCAGTTCTTC. This gives the protein CAWSMLGFEQFF. The chain has TRBV30 and TRBJ2-1; D remains ambiguous. CDR3 size: 12 residues. Germline V gene sequence: CDR1 GTSNPN, CDR2 SVGIG (reference sequence). The V and J ends lost 2 bases and 9 bases respectively, with 11 bases between them. The full variable domain, its missing parts supplied by reference TRBV30 and TRBJ2-1, is SQTIHQWPATLVQPVGSPLSLECTVEGTSNPNLYWYRQAAGRGLQLLFYSVGIGQISSEVPQNLSASRPQDRQFILSSKKLLLSDSGFYLCAWSMLGFEQFFGPGTRLTVL.

This clonotype was detected a few times. The rearrangement joins TRBV29-1 to TRBJ1-2; possible D gene TRBD1, 5 bases. The CDR3 loop spans 14 amino acids. Germline lookup yields CDR1 SQVTM and CDR2 ANQGSEA. Trimming removed 0 bases from V and 5 bases from J, with 13 bases in between. The CDR3 is CSVEDGVGRYGYTF. CDR3 in DNA: TGCAGCGTTGAAGATGGGGTGGGGCGGTATGGCTACACCTTC.

This clonotype was counted only a few times. V is TRBV30 and J is TRBJ2-4; D gene unclear. V gave up 2 bases and J gave up 4 bases, with 3 bases separating them. The CDR3 consists of 11 residues. Germline CDR1 is GTSNPN and CDR2 is SVGIG (reference sequence). The CDR3 sequence: CAWSRKNIQYF. Here the CDR3 DNA reads TGTGCCTGGAGTCGGAAAAACATTCAGTACTTC.

This clonotype was counted only a few times. J is TRBJ2-2 and V is TRBV20-1; possible D gene TRBD2, 6 bases. The CDR3 extends over 14 amino acids. Germline assignment: CDR1 DFQATT and CDR2 SNEGSKA (reference sequence). With 2 bases removed from V and 6 bases from J, the gap between germline ends came to 13 bases. The CDR3: CSARTGVLSGELFF. The DNA for the CDR3 is TGCAGTGCTAGAACGGGGGTCCTTTCCGGGGAGCTGTTTTTT.

This chain joins TRBV7-9 and TRBJ2-3; D perhaps matches TRBD2 (8 bases). Per germline, CDR1 SEHNR and CDR2 FQNEAQ (reference sequence). The CDR3 spans 15 residues. The ends were cut back, 3 bases at V and 1 base at J, with 11 bases in the middle. CDR3 region: CASSFSGTGTDTQYF. The CDR3 DNA reads as TGTGCCAGCAGCTTTAGCGGGACAGGCACAGATACGCAGTATTTT.

This sequence joins TRBV9 and TRBJ2-7, with TRBD2 as a possible D gene (5 bases). Germline CDR1 SGDLS, CDR2 YYNGEE. V was pared by 4 bases and J by 7 bases, with 18 bases between. The CDR3 sequence is 14 residues long. The CDR3 DNA reads as TGTGCCAGCAGCCACGAACTTACTTCGGGGGAGCAGTACTTC. As protein: CASSHELTSGEQYF. The full variable domain, with the rest looked up from reference TRBV9 and TRBJ2-7, is DSGVTQTPKHLITATGQRVTLRCSPRSGDLSVYWYQQSLDQGLQFLIQYYNGEERAKGNILERFSAQQFPDLHSELNLSSLELGDSALYFCASSHELTSGEQYFGPGTRLTVT.

The chain links TRBV19 to TRBJ2-1, with D possibly being TRBD2 (5 bases). The CDR3 is 14 residues long. V was shortened by 3 bases and J by 7 bases, with 13 bases between the two germline ends. Germline V lookup: CDR1 LNHDA, CDR2 SQIVND (reference sequence). CDR3 nucleotide sequence: TGTGCCAGTAGTATTAGCCCCAGGAGGAATGAGCAGTTCTTC. It specifies CASSISPRRNEQFF.